This entry lists 18 T cell receptor beta chains sequenced from one sample in a study of shared clonotypes between healthy human individuals. Naive-designated CD8 cells lacked CD45RO, were positively enriched for CCR7, and omitted terminally differentiated effector memory CD45RA+ cells. Method: immunoSEQ multiplex PCR; TCRdb's copy keeps in-frame clones and lacks some. Among approximately 1.9 million clones, around 93% were seen once, and the ten largest hold about 1.7%. Sequences were obtained from naive CD8+ T cells from PBMCs. The receptors originated from a man younger than 35 in good health. Some clones in this sample may be carry-over from other donors' samples.

The rearrangement links TRBV9 to TRBJ1-2, with D tentatively TRBD1 (5 bases). The germline CDR1 and CDR2 sequences are SGDLS and YYNGEE. The CDR3 length is 15 residues. Trimming removed 1 base at V and 8 bases at J, with 18 bases between. CDR3 nucleotide sequence: TGTGCCAGCAGCGTAACCCAGGGACTTCGGGAGGGCTACACCTTC. It specifies CASSVTQGLREGYTF. Full variable domain (missing parts from reference TRBV9 and TRBJ1-2): DSGVTQTPKHLITATGQRVTLRCSPRSGDLSVYWYQQSLDQGLQFLIQYYNGEERAKGNILERFSAQQFPDLHSELNLSSLELGDSALYFCASSVTQGLREGYTFGSGTRLTVV.

The chain recombines TRBV9 with TRBJ2-1; 12 bases agree with TRBD2. From germline, CDR1 is SGDLS and CDR2 YYNGEE. The CDR3 runs to 17 residues. Germline trimming cut 3 bases from V and 8 bases from J; bases unmatched to any gene: 12. The CDR3 coding sequence is TGTGCCAGCAGCGAGGGGCTAGCGGGAGGGCAATCGGATGAGCAGTTCTTC. This sequence encodes CASSEGLAGGQSDEQFF.

The genes are TRBV7-8 and TRBJ2-7, with a weak D call TRBD2 (5 bases). The germline V gene encodes CDR1 SGHVS and CDR2 FQNEAQ. This CDR3 region has 15 residues. V shed 3 bases and J shed 3 bases, with 15 bases lying between them. As DNA, the CDR3 is TGTGCCAGCAGCTTGTATAACGGACTCGTCTACGAGCAGTACTTC. Protein sequence: CASSLYNGLVYEQYF.

The rearrangement joins TRBV5-1 to TRBJ2-1; D perhaps matches TRBD1 (6 bases). The germline CDR1 and CDR2 sequences are SGHRS and YFSETQ. Trimming left V 0 bases short and J 8 bases short, with 15 bases between. CDR3 length: 15 amino acids. The CDR3 is CASSLEVGPGDEQFF. CDR3 nucleotide sequence: TGCGCCAGCAGCTTGGAGGTGGGGCCAGGGGATGAGCAGTTCTTC. Supplemented by reference TRBV5-1 and TRBJ2-1, the full variable domain reads KAGVTQTPRYLIKTRGQQVTLSCSPISGHRSVSWYQQTPGQGLQFLFEYFSETQRNKGNFPGRFSGRQFSNSRSEMNVSTLELGDSALYLCASSLEVGPGDEQFFGPGTRLTVL.

As for this clone: The same CDR3 also results from other DNA sequences found in this sample. The CDR3 is CASSVSGELFF. CDR3 nucleotides: TGTGCCAGCAGTGTGTCGGGGGAGCTGTTTTTT. The V gene is TRBV27, the J gene TRBJ2-2; D is uncertain. CDR1 is MNHEY and CDR2 is SMNVEV in the germline V gene (reference sequence). CDR3 length: 11 amino acids. V shed 5 bases and J shed 8 bases, with 6 bases lying between them.

The chain uses TRBV9 and TRBJ2-7; D is unresolved. The V gene's germline CDR1 is SGDLS and CDR2 YYNGEE. The CDR3 is made up of 13 amino acids. The V and J ends lost 4 bases and 1 base respectively, with 9 bases between them. Here the CDR3 DNA reads TGTGCCAGCAGCCATGGGGTTTCCTACGAGCAGTACTTC. Translation: CASSHGVSYEQYF.

This rearrangement joins TRBV7-8 to TRBJ2-3, with 8 bases fitting TRBD1. Trimming removed 4 bases from V and 2 bases from J; junction bases left unmatched: 11. This CDR3 contains 17 residues. Germline V CDR1 and CDR2: SGHVS, FQNEAQ. The CDR3 region has the DNA TGTGCCAGCAGCTCCCACCCGGACAGGGAAAACACAGATACGCAGTATTTT. Its protein is CASSSHPDRENTDTQYF.

The genes are TRBV28 and TRBJ2-7; 12 bases map to TRBD2. Trimming took 7 bases from V and 7 from J; bases not matched to a gene: 5. The CDR3 runs 13 residues. Looked up from germline, CDR1 is MDHEN and CDR2 is SYDVKM. The CDR3 bases are TGTGCCAGCAAACTAGCGGGAGGCTGGGAGCAGTACTTC. Translated: CASKLAGGWEQYF.

The gene calls are TRBV10-1 and TRBJ2-7; 9 positions match TRBD2. This CDR3 is built from 15 residues. Germline values: CDR1 WNHNN, CDR2 SYGVQD (reference sequence). V gave up 0 bases and J gave up 5 bases; unmatched junction bases: 5. As DNA, the CDR3 is TGCGCCAGCAGTGAGTCGGAACTAGCGGGTGACGAGCAGTACTTC. The encoded protein is CASSESELAGDEQYF.

This chain uses TRBV6-4 with TRBJ2-3, with D unclear. The germline V gene encodes CDR1 MRHNA and CDR2 SNTAGT. The CDR3 has 13 residues. V was clipped by 2 bases and J by 0 bases, with 3 bases between them. The CDR3 loop is CASSDTSTDTQYF. CDR3 nucleotide sequence: TGTGCCAGCAGTGACACTAGCACAGATACGCAGTATTTT.

The gene calls are TRBV11-2 and TRBJ1-1, with TRBD1 as a possible D gene (5 bases). The V end lost 6 bases, the J end lost 0 bases, and 20 bases lay between the germline ends. In germline, CDR1 is SGHAT, CDR2 FQNNGV. CDR3 length equals 17 residues. The CDR3 loop reads CASSPQGPNWVNTEAFF. Written as DNA, the CDR3 is TGTGCCAGCAGTCCTCAGGGACCGAACTGGGTGAACACTGAAGCTTTCTTT.

The CDR3 DNA sequence: TGTGCCTGGAGTGTACGGGACTACACGAGCTACGAGCAGTACTTC. Protein: CAWSVRDYTSYEQYF. The chain employs TRBV30 and TRBJ2-7; 7 nucleotides line up with TRBD2. The CDR3 runs 15 residues. The V and J ends lost 0 bases and 3 bases, in that order; junction bases with no gene match: 8. CDR1 is GTSNPN and CDR2 is SVGIG in the germline V gene (reference sequence).

CDR3 residues: CASSEGTDPTYEQYF. CDR3 sequence (DNA): TGTGCCAGCAGCGAGGGGACAGACCCTACCTACGAGCAGTACTTC. V usage is TRBV9 and J usage is TRBJ2-5; 7 nucleotides match TRBD1. The assigned J gene may be wrong: the sequence end matches TRBJ2-7 better. The CDR3 has 15 residues. The germline V gene has CDR1 SGDLS and CDR2 YYNGEE.

The chain uses TRBV28 and TRBJ1-4, with a tentative D call TRBD1 (5 bases). The CDR3 loop spans 15 amino acids. V lost 5 bases and J 4 bases, leaving 14 bases between the germline ends. CDR1 and CDR2 (germline): MDHEN, SYDVKM. CDR3 protein: CASSPQGRFNEKLFF. CDR3 coding DNA: TGTGCCAGCAGTCCCCAGGGACGGTTTAATGAAAAACTGTTTTTT.

This chain links TRBV5-1 with TRBJ1-2; 8 positions match TRBD1. The CDR3 length is 18 residues. V lost 4 bases and J lost 4; bases outside the gene matches: 18. Per the germline V gene, CDR1 is SGHRS and CDR2 is YFSETQ. The CDR3, as DNA: TGCGCCAGCAGCCCAACCTGGGGTCAGGGGGCCGACTTCTATGGCTACACCTTC. This translates into CASSPTWGQGADFYGYTF. Full variable domain (outside the CDR3, taken from reference TRBV5-1 and TRBJ1-2): KAGVTQTPRYLIKTRGQQVTLSCSPISGHRSVSWYQQTPGQGLQFLFEYFSETQRNKGNFPGRFSGRQFSNSRSEMNVSTLELGDSALYLCASSPTWGQGADFYGYTFGSGTRLTVV.

The rearrangement joins TRBV29-1 to TRBJ2-5, with 8 positions matching TRBD2. V gave up 6 bases and J gave up 0 bases; unmatched junction bases: 6. The CDR3 has 14 residues. Germline V gene data show CDR1 as SQVTM and CDR2 as ANQGSEA. As DNA, the CDR3 is TGCAGCGTCGGACGACTAGCGAACCAAGAGACCCAGTACTTC. Protein: CSVGRLANQETQYF.

The chain couples TRBV7-2 to TRBJ2-7, with 12 bases fitting TRBD2. V trimming: 0 bases; J trimming: 4 bases; junction bases outside the gene matches: 7. The CDR3 loop spans 17 amino acids. Per germline, CDR1 SGHTA and CDR2 FQGNSA. The CDR3 bases are TGTGCCAGCAGCTTAGCACGACTAGCGGGAGTCGTTTACGAGCAGTACTTC. It specifies CASSLARLAGVVYEQYF.

The chain joins TRBV14 to TRBJ2-2, with D perhaps TRBD1 or TRBD2 (5 bases each). Germline loops: CDR1 SGHDN, CDR2 FVKESK. Trimming pared 2 bases from V and 4 bases from J, leaving 11 bases between. This CDR3 region has 15 residues. The CDR3 coding sequence is TGTGCCAGCAGCCAACGGGGCGGGCCCACCGGGGAGCTGTTTTTT. Encoded protein: CASSQRGGPTGELFF. Full variable domain (remainder filled in from reference TRBV14 and TRBJ2-2): EAGVTQFPSHSVIEKGQTVTLRCDPISGHDNLYWYRRVMGKEIKFLLHFVKESKQDESGMPNNRFLAERTGGTYSTLKVQPAELEDSGVYFCASSQRGGPTGELFFGEGSRLTVL.